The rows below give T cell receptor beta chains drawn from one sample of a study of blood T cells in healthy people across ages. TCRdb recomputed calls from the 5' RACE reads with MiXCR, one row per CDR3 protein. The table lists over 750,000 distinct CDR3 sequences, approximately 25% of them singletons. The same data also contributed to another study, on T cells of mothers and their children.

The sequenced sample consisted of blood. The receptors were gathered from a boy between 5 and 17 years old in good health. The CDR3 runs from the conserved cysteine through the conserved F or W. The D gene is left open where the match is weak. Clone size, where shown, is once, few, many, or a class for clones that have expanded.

CDR3aa: CASSGRDRVRDTQYF
CDR3nt: TGTGCCAGCAGCGGCCGGGACAGGGTCCGAGATACGCAGTATTTT
len: 15
abundance: -
d_gene: TRBD1
j_gene: TRBJ2-3
v_gene: TRBV7-9

CDR3aa: CASSLAPGSNYQPQHF
CDR3nt: TGTGCCAGCAGCTTGGCCCCAGGGTCCAATTACCAGCCCCAGCATTTT
len: 16
abundance: few
d_gene: -
j_gene: TRBJ1-5
v_gene: TRBV5-5

CDR3aa: CSAWLTSGVLSDTQYF
CDR3nt: TGCAGCGCCTGGTTGACTAGCGGGGTTTTGTCAGATACGCAGTATTTT
len: 16
abundance: -
d_gene: TRBD2
j_gene: TRBJ2-3
v_gene: TRBV29-1

CDR3aa: CASSLDGSGAYNEQFF
CDR3nt: TGCGCCAGCAGCTTGGATGGTAGCGGGGCATACAATGAGCAGTTCTTC
len: 16
abundance: few
d_gene: TRBD2
j_gene: TRBJ2-1
v_gene: TRBV5-1

CDR3aa: CASSATSGGGNEQFF
CDR3nt: TGTGCCAGCAGCGCTACTAGCGGGGGTGGGAATGAGCAGTTCTTC
len: 15
abundance: few
d_gene: TRBD2
j_gene: TRBJ2-1
v_gene: TRBV7-2

CDR3aa: CASSWGLSVSYEQYF
CDR3nt: TGCGCCAGCAGTTGGGGACTTTCTGTCTCCTACGAGCAGTACTTC
len: 15
abundance: -
d_gene: -
j_gene: TRBJ2-7
v_gene: TRBV4-1

CDR3aa: CASSSGTGGLNEQYF
CDR3nt: TGCGCCAGCAGCTCCGGGACAGGGGGCTTGAACGAGCAGTACTTC
len: 15
abundance: few
d_gene: TRBD1
j_gene: TRBJ2-7
v_gene: TRBV5-1

CDR3aa: CASSFSGSQLYGYTF
CDR3nt: TGTGCCAGCAGTTTTTCGGGTTCCCAACTTTATGGCTACACCTTC
len: 15
abundance: -
d_gene: -
j_gene: TRBJ1-2
v_gene: TRBV28

CDR3aa: CASSVGLAYEQYF
CDR3nt: TGTGCCAGCAGCGTGGGACTAGCCTACGAGCAGTACTTC
len: 13
abundance: few
d_gene: TRBD2
j_gene: TRBJ2-7
v_gene: TRBV7-6

CDR3aa: CASSSGQLNSPLHF
CDR3nt: TGCGCCAGCAGCTCGGGACAGCTGAATTCACCCCTCCACTTT
len: 14
abundance: -
d_gene: TRBD1
j_gene: TRBJ1-6
v_gene: TRBV5-1

CDR3aa: CARTLLTRGVTGELFF
CDR3nt: TGTGCCAGAACTCTCCTGACCCGGGGGGTCACCGGGGAGCTGTTTTTT
len: 16
abundance: few
d_gene: TRBD2
j_gene: TRBJ2-2
v_gene: TRBV7-3

CDR3aa: CSVLLTGNYGYTF
CDR3nt: TGCAGCGTCCTCCTCACAGGGAACTATGGCTACACCTTC
len: 13
abundance: once
d_gene: -
j_gene: TRBJ1-2
v_gene: TRBV29-1

CDR3aa: CASSDQGAPWQFF
CDR3nt: TGTGCCAGCAGTGATCAGGGCGCGCCTTGGCAGTTCTTC
len: 13
abundance: few
d_gene: -
j_gene: TRBJ2-1
v_gene: TRBV2

CDR3aa: CASNHFGGSSGNTIYF
CDR3nt: TGTGCCAGCAACCACTTTGGAGGGAGCTCTGGAAACACCATATATTTT
len: 16
abundance: few
d_gene: -
j_gene: TRBJ1-3
v_gene: TRBV5-8

CDR3aa: CASSAHTGSLNSPLHF
CDR3nt: TGTGCCAGCAGCGCACATACCGGGAGCCTTAATTCACCCCTCCACTTT
len: 16
abundance: -
d_gene: -
j_gene: TRBJ1-6
v_gene: TRBV9

CDR3aa: CATSEPPRDIQYF
CDR3nt: TGTGCCACCAGTGAACCACCGAGGGACATTCAGTACTTC
len: 13
abundance: few
d_gene: -
j_gene: TRBJ2-4
v_gene: TRBV24-1

CDR3aa: CATQGSSLQETQYF
CDR3nt: TGTGCCACCCAGGGGTCTTCCCTCCAAGAGACCCAGTACTTC
len: 14
abundance: -
d_gene: -
j_gene: TRBJ2-5
v_gene: TRBV27

CDR3aa: CASSPNSGASGQETQYF
CDR3nt: TGTGCCAGCAGCCCCAACTCCGGAGCTAGCGGTCAAGAGACCCAGTACTTC
len: 17
abundance: -
d_gene: TRBD2
j_gene: TRBJ2-5
v_gene: TRBV9

CDR3aa: CASSQQLGVYEQYF
CDR3nt: TGCGCCAGCAGCCAACAGTTAGGGGTCTACGAGCAGTACTTC
len: 14
abundance: -
d_gene: -
j_gene: TRBJ2-7
v_gene: TRBV4-1

CDR3aa: CATGGHPSDQETQYF
CDR3nt: TGTGCCACCGGGGGCCACCCCTCAGACCAAGAGACCCAGTACTTC
len: 15
abundance: few
d_gene: -
j_gene: TRBJ2-5
v_gene: TRBV7-8

CDR3aa: CASSGRDDSKDEQFF
CDR3nt: TGTGCCAGCAGTGGAAGGGATGACAGCAAGGATGAGCAGTTCTTC
len: 15
abundance: few
d_gene: -
j_gene: TRBJ2-1
v_gene: TRBV2

CDR3aa: CATSKDSGSTNEQFF
CDR3nt: TGTGCCACCTCAAAGGACAGCGGGAGTACTAATGAGCAGTTCTTC
len: 15
abundance: -
d_gene: TRBD2
j_gene: TRBJ2-1
v_gene: TRBV15

CDR3aa: CSGDRGLGTEAFF
CDR3nt: TGCAGCGGAGACAGGGGGCTAGGCACTGAAGCTTTCTTT
len: 13
abundance: -
d_gene: TRBD1
j_gene: TRBJ1-1
v_gene: TRBV29-1

CDR3aa: CSARTGGFTGELFF
CDR3nt: TGCAGTGCTCGGACAGGGGGATTCACCGGGGAGCTGTTTTTT
len: 14
abundance: -
d_gene: TRBD1
j_gene: TRBJ2-2
v_gene: TRBV20-1

CDR3aa: CASSAPEGVLNSPLHF
CDR3nt: TGTGCCAGCAGTGCGCCCGAGGGGGTGCTGAATTCACCCCTCCACTTT
len: 16
abundance: few
d_gene: -
j_gene: TRBJ1-6
v_gene: TRBV28

CDR3aa: CSAPGQGNIQYF
CDR3nt: TGCAGTGCTCCGGGACAGGGGAACATTCAGTACTTC
len: 12
abundance: -
d_gene: TRBD1
j_gene: TRBJ2-4
v_gene: TRBV20-1

CDR3aa: CASRFSSGGSDTQYF
CDR3nt: TGTGCCAGCAGATTCTCTAGCGGGGGTTCAGATACGCAGTATTTT
len: 15
abundance: -
d_gene: TRBD2
j_gene: TRBJ2-3
v_gene: TRBV12-3/TRBV12-4

CDR3aa: CASSRGTAETQYF
CDR3nt: TGTGCCAGCAGCCGAGGGACGGCAGAGACCCAGTACTTC
len: 13
abundance: -
d_gene: -
j_gene: TRBJ2-5
v_gene: TRBV3-1

CDR3aa: CASSQVGQKIYEQYF
CDR3nt: TGTGCCAGCAGCCAAGTAGGTCAGAAGATCTACGAGCAGTACTTC
len: 15
abundance: few
d_gene: -
j_gene: TRBJ2-7
v_gene: TRBV3-1

CDR3aa: CASTPGANVLTF
CDR3nt: TGTGCCAGCACCCCTGGGGCCAACGTCCTGACTTTC
len: 12
abundance: many
d_gene: -
j_gene: TRBJ2-6
v_gene: TRBV7-8

CDR3aa: CASSLATPGGYNEQFF
CDR3nt: TGTGCCAGCAGCTTAGCCACCCCAGGGGGTTACAATGAGCAGTTCTTC
len: 16
abundance: -
d_gene: TRBD1
j_gene: TRBJ2-1
v_gene: TRBV7-8

CDR3aa: CASSRQGINEKLFF
CDR3nt: TGTGCCAGCAGTCGACAGGGGATTAATGAAAAACTGTTTTTT
len: 14
abundance: few
d_gene: TRBD1
j_gene: TRBJ1-4
v_gene: TRBV27

CDR3aa: CASSSGGQGIDAQYF
CDR3nt: TGTGCCAGCAGTTCGGGGGGACAGGGGATAGATGCGCAGTATTTT
len: 15
abundance: -
d_gene: TRBD1
j_gene: TRBJ2-3
v_gene: TRBV28

CDR3aa: CSVGGGQDGDYGYTF
CDR3nt: TGCAGCGTTGGCGGTGGACAGGACGGTGACTATGGCTACACCTTC
len: 15
abundance: -
d_gene: TRBD1
j_gene: TRBJ1-2
v_gene: TRBV29-1

CDR3aa: CAIEDRQNNEQFF
CDR3nt: TGTGCCATCGAAGACCGTCAAAACAATGAGCAGTTCTTC
len: 13
abundance: few
d_gene: -
j_gene: TRBJ2-1
v_gene: TRBV10-3

CDR3aa: CSAPEGGSDTQYF
CDR3nt: TGCAGCGCCCCTGAGGGGGGATCAGATACGCAGTATTTT
len: 13
abundance: many
d_gene: -
j_gene: TRBJ2-3
v_gene: TRBV29-1

CDR3aa: CAISESDSSSYNEQFF
CDR3nt: TGTGCCATCAGTGAGTCGGACAGTAGCTCCTACAATGAGCAGTTCTTC
len: 16
abundance: -
d_gene: -
j_gene: TRBJ2-1
v_gene: TRBV10-3

CDR3aa: CASSFGGFSYEQYF
CDR3nt: TGTGCCAGCAGTTTTGGGGGGTTTTCCTACGAGCAGTACTTC
len: 14
abundance: -
d_gene: -
j_gene: TRBJ2-7
v_gene: TRBV12-3/TRBV12-4

CDR3aa: CASSLALAVSTDTQYF
CDR3nt: TGCGCCAGCAGCTTGGCGCTAGCCGTTAGCACAGATACGCAGTATTTT
len: 16
abundance: -
d_gene: -
j_gene: TRBJ2-3
v_gene: TRBV5-1

CDR3aa: CASSPGLAADTQYF
CDR3nt: TGTGCCAGCAGCCCCGGACTAGCAGCAGATACGCAGTATTTT
len: 14
abundance: many
d_gene: TRBD2
j_gene: TRBJ2-3
v_gene: TRBV2

CDR3aa: CASRNHRGAGNTIYF
CDR3nt: TGTGCCAGCAGGAACCACAGGGGGGCTGGAAACACCATATATTTT
len: 15
abundance: -
d_gene: TRBD1
j_gene: TRBJ1-3
v_gene: TRBV12-3/TRBV12-4

CDR3aa: CASSPREDSYEQYF
CDR3nt: TGTGCCAGCAGTCCCAGGGAGGATTCCTACGAGCAGTACTTC
len: 14
abundance: -
d_gene: -
j_gene: TRBJ2-7
v_gene: TRBV27

CDR3aa: CASSYGPGPNSPLHF
CDR3nt: TGTGCCAGCAGTTACGGGCCAGGCCCAAATTCACCCCTCCACTTT
len: 15
abundance: -
d_gene: -
j_gene: TRBJ1-6
v_gene: TRBV6-5

CDR3aa: CASSFRGNLREQYF
CDR3nt: TGTGCCAGCAGTTTTCGGGGGAACTTAAGAGAGCAGTACTTC
len: 14
abundance: -
d_gene: -
j_gene: TRBJ2-7
v_gene: TRBV27

CDR3aa: CASSESTRASGRGNEQFF
CDR3nt: TGCGCCAGCAGTGAGTCGACTCGTGCTAGCGGGAGGGGGAATGAGCAGTTCTTC
len: 18
abundance: few
d_gene: TRBD2
j_gene: TRBJ2-1
v_gene: TRBV10-1

CDR3aa: CASTRGGSETQYF
CDR3nt: TGTGCCAGCACCCGCGGAGGTTCCGAGACCCAGTACTTC
len: 13
abundance: few
d_gene: -
j_gene: TRBJ2-5
v_gene: TRBV7-2

CDR3aa: CASSLGAYTEAFF
CDR3nt: TGTGCCAGCAGTTTAGGGGCGTACACTGAAGCTTTCTTT
len: 13
abundance: -
d_gene: -
j_gene: TRBJ1-1
v_gene: TRBV28

CDR3aa: CASSFDRGNEQFF
CDR3nt: TGTGCCAGCAGCTTTGATAGGGGCAATGAGCAGTTCTTC
len: 13
abundance: few
d_gene: -
j_gene: TRBJ2-1
v_gene: TRBV5-6

CDR3aa: CASSSDLRNTEAFF
CDR3nt: TGTGCCAGCAGTTCGGATCTGCGGAACACTGAAGCTTTCTTT
len: 14
abundance: few
d_gene: -
j_gene: TRBJ1-1
v_gene: TRBV12-3/TRBV12-4

CDR3aa: CASSSTGTSSYNEQFF
CDR3nt: TGTGCCAGCAGTTCCACCGGGACTAGCAGCTACAATGAGCAGTTCTTC
len: 16
abundance: many
d_gene: TRBD2
j_gene: TRBJ2-1
v_gene: TRBV12-3/TRBV12-4

CDR3aa: CASSSEASVGEETQYF
CDR3nt: TGTGCCAGCAGTAGCGAAGCTAGCGTTGGCGAAGAGACCCAGTACTTC
len: 16
abundance: -
d_gene: -
j_gene: TRBJ2-5
v_gene: TRBV12-3/TRBV12-4

CDR3aa: CSASIFGGVGGTYNEQFF
CDR3nt: TGCAGTGCTAGTATCTTTGGTGGAGTGGGAGGAACCTACAATGAGCAGTTCTTC
len: 18
abundance: -
d_gene: -
j_gene: TRBJ2-1
v_gene: TRBV20-1

CDR3aa: CASSPSGSESETQYF
CDR3nt: TGCGCCAGCAGCCCGAGCGGGAGTGAGTCCGAGACCCAGTACTTC
len: 15
abundance: -
d_gene: TRBD2
j_gene: TRBJ2-5
v_gene: TRBV5-1

CDR3aa: CSARMIGAGETQYF
CDR3nt: TGCAGTGCTAGAATGATAGGGGCGGGGGAGACCCAGTACTTC
len: 14
abundance: -
d_gene: -
j_gene: TRBJ2-5
v_gene: TRBV20-1

CDR3aa: CASSPEGALSGNTIYF
CDR3nt: TGTGCCAGCAGCCCAGAGGGGGCCCTCTCTGGAAACACCATATATTTT
len: 16
abundance: -
d_gene: TRBD1
j_gene: TRBJ1-3
v_gene: TRBV7-6